The present entry profiles one TCR beta chain with its context. Per the study methods: Nucleated cell number was recorded as an estimate derived from reference gene primer amplification. TCRdb keeps only in-frame clones here, not all; method: immunoSEQ multiplex PCR. The DNA was the basis for D and trimming; V, J and clone size are from that table. Among about 59,000 clones listed, 70% to 80% were seen once. The data originate from a study of blood T cell repertoires in COVID-19. Study-level information: The United States, Italy and Spain supplied acute and convalescent COVID-19 samples. PBMCs, B-cell-depleted T cells, or T cells were the source of the cDNA or gDNA that made up the material.

Trimming removed 5 bases at V and 4 bases at J, with 11 bases between. Germline V gives CDR1 MNHEY, CDR2 SMNVEV (reference sequence). CDR3 length: 14 amino acids. The sample consisted of peripheral blood. This TCR was recovered from a man between 60 and 75 years old with acute or convalescent COVID-19. The chain joins TRBV27 to TRBJ1-4; D not resolved. The CDR3 is CASSPSRSNEKLFF. CDR3 DNA sequence: TGTGCCAGCAGTCCCTCTCGCAGTAATGAAAAACTGTTTTTT.